These 11 T cell receptor beta chains came from one sample sequenced in a study of control samples from healthy donors and cancer patients. The repertoire was sequenced with immunoSEQ multiplex PCR; TCRdb's copy has only in-frame clones and lacks some. The sample records roughly 150,000 clones, about 90% being singletons. Sequenced: blood. The receptors originated from a man younger than 35 in good health.

The rearrangement links TRBV24-1 to TRBJ1-5; D is perhaps TRBD1 (5 bases). V lost 2 bases, J lost 7 bases, and 14 bases lay in between. Per the germline V gene, CDR1 is KGHDR and CDR2 is SFDVKD. CDR3 size: 15 residues. The CDR3 here is CATSDSRGNFQPQHF. The CDR3 nucleotides are TGTGCCACCAGTGATTCTAGGGGTAACTTCCAGCCCCAGCATTTT.

This chain uses TRBV6-1 with TRBJ2-6; 7 positions agree with TRBD2. The germline CDR1 and CDR2 sequences are MNHNS and SASEGT. Trimming cost V 4 bases and J 1 base; bases outside gene matches: 7. The CDR3 consists of 17 residues. The DNA of the CDR3 is TGTGCCAGCAGTGGAGCGGGGTTGAGGTCTGGGGCCAACGTCCTGACTTTC. This encodes CASSGAGLRSGANVLTF.

The chain is built from TRBV2 and TRBJ2-1; no definite D call. The CDR3 has 14 amino acids. Germline V CDR1 and CDR2: SNHLY, FYNNEI. Deletions cut 0 bases from V and 3 bases from J, with 6 bases between. CDR3 amino acids: CASSEASDYNEQFF. The CDR3 DNA reads as TGTGCCAGCAGTGAAGCGTCAGACTACAATGAGCAGTTCTTC.

This chain joins TRBV11-3 and TRBJ2-2; 7 nucleotides agree with TRBD2. The trim removed 5 bases at V and 4 bases at J, leaving 4 bases unmatched. The CDR3 is made up of 14 amino acids. Germline-derived CDR1 and CDR2 are SGHNT and YENEEA. CDR3 protein: CASSGEGSTGELFF. The CDR3 nucleotides read TGTGCCAGCAGCGGGGAGGGAAGCACCGGGGAGCTGTTTTTT.

The gene calls are TRBV13 and TRBJ2-2; 8 nucleotides agree with TRBD1. The CDR3 covers 15 residues. The junction had 3 bases not matched to a gene; V was cut back by 0 bases and J by 6 bases. CDR1 is PRHDT, CDR2 FYEKMQ, per germline (reference sequence). The CDR3 is CASSLGDRVPGELFF. The CDR3 bases are TGTGCCAGCAGCTTAGGGGACAGGGTACCCGGGGAGCTGTTTTTT.

The V and J genes are TRBV2 and TRBJ2-3, with D uncertain. V dropped 3 bases and J dropped 1 base, with 14 bases sitting between them. The germline V gene encodes CDR1 SNHLY and CDR2 FYNNEI. This CDR3 region has 16 residues. CDR3 loop: CASSDLVEWGTDTQYF. As DNA, the CDR3 is TGTGCCAGCAGTGATTTGGTAGAGTGGGGCACAGATACGCAGTATTTT.

This clone showed up just once. The J gene is TRBJ2-7, the V gene TRBV25-1; the match to TRBD1 covers 7 bases. V shed 4 bases, J shed 0 bases, and the junction held 6 bases outside the gene matches. Germline V lookup: CDR1 MGHDK, CDR2 SYGVNS. CDR3 length: 15 amino acids. CDR3 nucleotide sequence: TGTGCCAGCAGTGCCCGCCAGGGGGTCTCCTACGAGCAGTACTTC. Its translation is CASSARQGVSYEQYF.

V is TRBV4-1 and J is TRBJ2-1; the match to TRBD2 covers 9 bases. The V and J ends lost 1 base and 6 bases, in that order; junction bases with no gene match: 7. The germline CDR1 and CDR2 sequences are MGHRA and YSYEKL. The CDR3 extends over 16 amino acids. The CDR3, as DNA: TGCGCCAGCAGCCAAGTACCTAGCGGGACACTCAATGAGCAGTTCTTC. Amino acid sequence: CASSQVPSGTLNEQFF.

This clone is a singleton in its sample. The rearrangement uses TRBV16 and TRBJ2-2, with D uncertain. Deletions cut 0 bases from V and 7 bases from J, with 6 bases between. Germline lookup yields CDR1 KGHSY and CDR2 FQNENV. This CDR3 contains 13 residues. The CDR3 region has the DNA TGTGCCAGCAGCCAATCTGTATTCGGGGAGCTGTTTTTT. It translates to CASSQSVFGELFF.

This clone was seen just once. CDR3 DNA sequence: TGTGCCAGCTCACCGCAGCGCGGGGACGACGAGACCCAGTACTTC. This gives the protein CASSPQRGDDETQYF. This chain joins TRBV18 and TRBJ2-5; a possible D gene is TRBD2 (6 bases). The CDR3 covers 15 residues. Germline lookup yields CDR1 KGHSH and CDR2 LQKENI. V was pared by 3 bases and J by 5 bases, with 16 bases between.

This chain connects TRBV6-5 to TRBJ1-1, with D hard to call. The germline CDR1 and CDR2 sequences are MNHEY and SVGAGI. V gave up 0 bases and J gave up 6 bases, with 14 bases separating them. There are 15 residues in the CDR3. This CDR3 is CASSYSAKGQSEAFF. DNA of the CDR3: TGTGCCAGCAGTTACTCGGCGAAGGGTCAGTCTGAAGCTTTCTTT.